Following are 26 T cell receptor beta chains from one sample sequenced in a study of OX40 agonist ivuxolimab in advanced cancers. Some clones are missing from TCRdb's copy, which holds only in-frame ones; the method was immunoSEQ multiplex PCR. This table has approximately 84,000 clones, 80% to 95% appearing once. The source was CD4+ or CD8+ T cells sorted from blood, collected in a trial of the OX40 agonist ivuxolimab. Receptors originate from an adult with an advanced solid tumor such as melanoma, head and neck, liver or kidney cancer.

The gene calls are TRBV5-4 and TRBJ1-1; 9 bases match TRBD1. The ends lost 4 bases at V and 7 bases at J; junction bases unmatched: 8. The CDR3 covers 14 residues. CDR1 and CDR2 from the germline V gene are SGHNT and YYREEE (reference sequence). CDR3 nucleotide sequence: TGTGCCAGCAGCCGATCAAGGACAGGGGATGAAGCTTTCTTT. Protein: CASSRSRTGDEAFF.

The chain couples TRBV12-5 to TRBJ2-3, with TRBD1 matching over 9 bases. CDR3 length equals 18 residues. V was pared by 0 bases and J by 3 bases, with 10 bases of the junction left unmatched. The germline CDR1 and CDR2 sequences are LGHNT and FRNRAP. CDR3 sequence reads: CASGLVPFVDRGTDTQYF. In DNA, the CDR3 is TGTGCTAGTGGTTTGGTACCCTTCGTGGACAGGGGTACAGATACGCAGTATTTT. The whole variable domain, remainder taken from reference TRBV12-5 and TRBJ2-3, is DARVTQTPRHKVTEMGQEVTMRCQPILGHNTVFWYRQTMMQGLELLAYFRNRAPLDDSGMPKDRFSAEMPDATLATLKIQPSEPRDSAVYFCASGLVPFVDRGTDTQYFGPGTRLTVL.

This clone was counted a few times. The chain combines TRBV5-8 with TRBJ2-7, with 9 bases matching TRBD2. The germline V gene has CDR1 SGHTS and CDR2 YDEGEE. This CDR3 contains 18 residues. V shed 0 bases and J 0 bases; nucleotides not matched to a gene: 10. The CDR3 bases are TGTGCCAGCAGCTTGGCCCTGGCGGGCGGGGGGGCCTCCTACGAGCAGTACTTC. Amino acid sequence: CASSLALAGGGASYEQYF.

V usage is TRBV5-8 and J usage is TRBJ1-1; D is unresolved. The CDR3 is 13 residues long. Trimming took 6 bases from V and 4 from J, leaving 13 bases between them. Per the germline V gene, CDR1 is SGHTS and CDR2 is YDEGEE. The CDR3 region has the DNA TGTGCCAGCAACGTCTGGTCCATCACTGAAGCTTTCTTT. Amino acids: CASNVWSITEAFF.

The V call is TRBV7-9, the J call TRBJ2-3, with TRBD2 as a possible D gene (5 bases). The length of the CDR3 is 17 residues. Germline V CDR1 and CDR2: SEHNR, FQNEAQ (reference sequence). V was shortened by 3 bases and J by 2 bases, with 18 bases between the two germline ends. The CDR3 region is CASSFYRGSGNTDTQYF. The CDR3 DNA is TGTGCCAGCAGCTTCTATCGAGGTTCCGGGAACACAGATACGCAGTATTTT.

The J gene is TRBJ1-5, the V gene TRBV28; possible D gene TRBD1, 6 bases. This CDR3 has 17 residues. V lost 2 bases, J lost 2 bases, and 16 bases lay in between. Germline assignment: CDR1 MDHEN and CDR2 SYDVKM. For the CDR3, the DNA is TGTGCCAGCAGTTTACGGGGCTGGGACACCCGCAATCAGCCCCAGCATTTT. Its translation: CASSLRGWDTRNQPQHF.

The chain uses TRBV6-5 and TRBJ1-4, with a tentative D call TRBD1 (6 bases). From germline, CDR1 is MNHEY and CDR2 SVGAGI. Trimming left V 2 bases short and J 3 bases short, with 13 bases between. CDR3 size: 16 residues. The CDR3 bases are TGTGCCAGCAGTTACGGAGGGGGGCTTGCTAATGAAAAACTGTTTTTT. This sequence encodes CASSYGGGLANEKLFF.

V usage is TRBV9 and J usage is TRBJ2-5, with D possibly TRBD2 on 8 matching bases. In germline, CDR1 is SGDLS, CDR2 YYNGEE. The CDR3 sequence is 16 residues long. Trimming removed 0 bases at V and 7 bases at J, with 19 bases between. The CDR3 DNA is TGTGCCAGCAGCGTAGCGAGCGGGGGTTCAGGGGGGACCCAGTACTTC. Translated: CASSVASGGSGGTQYF. The whole variable domain, filled in from reference TRBV9 and TRBJ2-5, reads DSGVTQTPKHLITATGQRVTLRCSPRSGDLSVYWYQQSLDQGLQFLIQYYNGEERAKGNILERFSAQQFPDLHSELNLSSLELGDSALYFCASSVASGGSGGTQYFGPGTRLLVL.

This clone was seen only a few times. The chain links TRBV19 to TRBJ1-1; TRBD1 might be the D (5 bases). Between the trimmed V and J ends, which lost 4 bases and 5 bases, there was a span of 11 bases. CDR1 and CDR2 from the germline V gene are LNHDA and SQIVND (reference sequence). There are 13 residues in the CDR3. The CDR3 is CASSTDGGTEAFF. As DNA, the CDR3 is TGTGCCAGTAGTACGGATGGGGGAACTGAAGCTTTCTTT. Complete variable domain (other parts from reference TRBV19 and TRBJ1-1): DGGITQSPKYLFRKEGQNVTLSCEQNLNHDAMYWYRQDPGQGLRLIYYSQIVNDFQKGDIAEGYSVSREKKESFPLTVTSAQKNPTAFYLCASSTDGGTEAFFGQGTRLTVV.

This clone came up once. This chain joins TRBV6-5 and TRBJ1-5; no reliable D call. CDR3 size: 13 residues. The germline gives CDR1 MNHEY, CDR2 SVGAGI. With 3 bases removed from V and 4 bases from J, the gap between germline ends came to 7 bases. The CDR3 sequence is CASSYGRNQPQHF. The CDR3 coding sequence is TGTGCCAGCAGTTATGGGCGGAATCAGCCCCAGCATTTT.

This chain links TRBV7-9 with TRBJ2-7; 14 bases are a match to TRBD2. With 5 bases clipped from V and 7 bases from J, the junction kept 10 bases outside the gene matches. The germline gives CDR1 SEHNR, CDR2 FQNEAQ (reference sequence). CDR3 length equals 16 residues. CDR3: CASSLLTGLAGEEQYF. In DNA, the CDR3 is TGTGCCAGCAGCCTTCTCACGGGACTAGCGGGAGAGGAGCAGTACTTC.

This rearrangement joins TRBV11-2 to TRBJ2-7; unclear D gene. The CDR3 is 11 amino acids. V was shortened by 2 bases and J by 6 bases, with 5 bases between the two germline ends. Germline CDR1 SGHAT, CDR2 FQNNGV. In nucleotides, the CDR3 is TGTGCCAGCAGCTTAATGTCCGAGCAGTACTTC. Encoded protein: CASSLMSEQYF.

Only one count was recorded for this clone. The CDR3 is CAINGGSSYEQYF. CDR3 sequence (DNA): TGTGCCATCAACGGCGGTAGCTCCTACGAGCAGTACTTC. This rearrangement joins TRBV10-3 to TRBJ2-7; the D is unclear. CDR1 and CDR2 (germline): ENHRY, SYGVKD. The CDR3 consists of 13 residues. Trimming pared 7 bases from V and 0 bases from J, leaving 10 bases between.

This clone was seen only a few times. This sequence joins TRBV11-2 and TRBJ2-1; D remains ambiguous. The V end was cut by 0 bases, the J end by 9 bases, with 15 bases between. The CDR3 contains 15 residues. CDR1 and CDR2 from the germline V gene are SGHAT and FQNNGV. The CDR3: CASSLERRGISEQFF. CDR3 DNA: TGTGCCAGCAGCTTAGAGAGGCGTGGGATCTCTGAGCAGTTCTTC. Combining the CDR3 with reference TRBV11-2 and TRBJ2-1 gives the whole variable domain EAGVAQSPRYKIIEKRQSVAFWCNPISGHATLYWYQQILGQGPKLLIQFQNNGVVDDSQLPKDRFSAERLKGVDSTLKIQPAKLEDSAVYLCASSLERRGISEQFFGPGTRLTVL.

The chain joins TRBV18 to TRBJ2-5; D remains ambiguous. CDR3 length: 12 amino acids. Trimming removed 4 bases at V and 0 bases at J, with 3 bases between. Germline V gives CDR1 KGHSH, CDR2 LQKENI. The CDR3 nucleotides read TGTGCCAGCTCACTCAACCAAGAGACCCAGTACTTC. Residues: CASSLNQETQYF.

The J gene is TRBJ2-1, the V gene TRBV28; 9 bases align to TRBD1. The ends lost 3 bases at V and 7 bases at J; junction bases unmatched: 7. CDR3 length: 15 amino acids. CDR1 and CDR2 from the germline V gene are MDHEN and SYDVKM. The CDR3 DNA reads as TGTGCCAGCAGTTTGCGGGACAGGGTGTCAAATGAGCAGTTCTTC. As protein: CASSLRDRVSNEQFF.

This chain connects TRBV5-4 to TRBJ1-1; tentative D call: TRBD1 (5 bases). V was trimmed by 2 bases and J by 1 base, leaving 9 bases between them. This CDR3 spans 14 amino acids. Germline V gene sequence: CDR1 SGHNT, CDR2 YYREEE (reference sequence). The CDR3 is CASSLGARNTEAFF. The CDR3 nucleotides read TGTGCCAGCAGCTTAGGGGCGCGGAACACTGAAGCTTTCTTT. Together with reference TRBV5-4 and TRBJ1-1, the CDR3 gives the full variable domain: ETGVTQSPTHLIKTRGQQVTLRCSSQSGHNTVSWYQQALGQGPQFIFQYYREEENGRGNFPPRFSGLQFPNYSSELNVNALELDDSALYLCASSLGARNTEAFFGQGTRLTVV.

The chain is built from TRBV19 and TRBJ2-3; 7 positions agree with TRBD1. Germline trimming cut 9 bases from V and 5 bases from J; bases unmatched to any gene: 14. The CDR3 has 15 amino acids. From germline, CDR1 is LNHDA and CDR2 SQIVND (reference sequence). CDR3: CASQGSLTGRDTQYF. Here the CDR3 DNA reads TGTGCCAGCCAGGGTTCGTTGACAGGGCGAGATACGCAGTATTTT.

This chain joins TRBV11-3 and TRBJ1-1, with 11 bases that match TRBD1. Germline-derived CDR1 and CDR2 are SGHNT and YENEEA. Trimming took 1 base from V and 4 from J; bases not matched to a gene: 2. The CDR3 has 15 amino acids. CDR3 region: CASSLVGTGGTEAFF. The CDR3 coding sequence is TGTGCCAGCAGCTTAGTGGGGACAGGGGGCACTGAAGCTTTCTTT.

The V and J genes are TRBV6-4 and TRBJ1-2; no clear D gene. This CDR3 spans 14 amino acids. With 0 bases removed from V and 7 bases from J, the gap between germline ends came to 12 bases. Germline V gene lookup returns CDR1 MRHNA and CDR2 SNTAGT. CDR3 sequence: CASSDSSGKGGYTF. The CDR3 region has the DNA TGTGCCAGCAGTGACTCTAGCGGAAAGGGTGGCTACACCTTC.

Worth noting for this clone: One end of the junction does not line up with germline, which may come from a read error. The CDR3 DNA is TGTGCCAGCACTGAACGGGGGACGTACCAAGAGACCCAGTACTTC. Translating gives CASTERGTYQETQYF. V and J are TRBV2 and TRBJ2-5; D may be TRBD2 (6 bases). Germline loops: CDR1 SNHLY, CDR2 FYNNEI. The CDR3 covers 15 residues.

The chain has TRBV28 and TRBJ1-5; no firm D call. Trimming pared 2 bases from V and 9 bases from J, leaving 8 bases between. CDR1 is MDHEN and CDR2 is SYDVKM in the germline V gene. The CDR3 totals 12 residues. The CDR3 protein is CASSLAVRPQHF. The CDR3 DNA sequence: TGTGCCAGCAGTTTAGCTGTTCGGCCCCAGCATTTT.

This clone appeared a few times. The chain carries TRBV7-2 and TRBJ1-1; D not resolved. V dropped 5 bases and J dropped 4 bases, with 11 bases sitting between them. Germline V gives CDR1 SGHTA, CDR2 FQGNSA. This CDR3 has 13 residues. CDR3 sequence (DNA): TGTGCCAGCAGCCAAGCTTCTCGCACTGAAGCTTTCTTT. Its protein product is CASSQASRTEAFF. The whole variable domain, remainder taken from reference TRBV7-2 and TRBJ1-1, is GAGVSQSPSNKVTEKGKDVELRCDPISGHTALYWYRQSLGQGLEFLIYFQGNSAPDKSGLPSDRFSAERTGGSVSTLTIQRTQQEDSAVYLCASSQASRTEAFFGQGTRLTVV.

This clone has only one observation. The chain combines TRBV21-1 with TRBJ2-7; TRBD1, the table's D call, was not compared with the DNA. TRBV21-1 is an annotated pseudogene. CDR3 length: 16 amino acids. Here the CDR3 DNA reads TGTGCCAGCAGCATTCTCCGGGACAGGACAACCTACGAGCAGTACTTC. Its protein is CASSILRDRTTYEQYF.

The gene calls are TRBV7-2 and TRBJ2-3; D is perhaps TRBD1 (5 bases). V was shortened by 4 bases and J by 8 bases, with 13 bases between the two germline ends. Germline CDR1 SGHTA, CDR2 FQGNSA. The CDR3 consists of 13 residues. The CDR3: CASSSPGFGTQYF. The CDR3 region has the DNA TGTGCCAGCAGCTCTCCAGGGTTTGGTACGCAGTATTTT.

The V gene is TRBV18, the J gene TRBJ1-1, with D uncertain. The CDR3 runs to 15 residues. The V end was cut by 2 bases, the J end by 2 bases, with 12 bases between. Germline V gene lookup returns CDR1 KGHSH and CDR2 LQKENI. In DNA form, the CDR3 reads TGTGCCAGCTCACCAGCCGGGGATCCCAACACTGAAGCTTTCTTT. It codes for CASSPAGDPNTEAFF.